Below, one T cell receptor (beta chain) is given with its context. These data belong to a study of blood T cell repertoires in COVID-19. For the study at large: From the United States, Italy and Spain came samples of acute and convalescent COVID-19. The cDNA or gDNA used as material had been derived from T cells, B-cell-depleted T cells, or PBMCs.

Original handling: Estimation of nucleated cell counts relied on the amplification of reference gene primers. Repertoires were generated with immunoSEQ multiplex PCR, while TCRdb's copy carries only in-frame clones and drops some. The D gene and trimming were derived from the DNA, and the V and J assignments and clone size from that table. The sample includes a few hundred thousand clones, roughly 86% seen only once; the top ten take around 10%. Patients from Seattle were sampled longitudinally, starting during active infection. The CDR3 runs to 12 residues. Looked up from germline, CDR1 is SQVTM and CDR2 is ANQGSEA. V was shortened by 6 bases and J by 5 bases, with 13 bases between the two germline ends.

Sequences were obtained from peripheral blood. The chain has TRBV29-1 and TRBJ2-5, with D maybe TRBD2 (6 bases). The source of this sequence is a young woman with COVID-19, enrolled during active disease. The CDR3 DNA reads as TGCAGCGTCATTCTAGGAGGGGAGACCCAGTACTTC. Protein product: CSVILGGETQYF.